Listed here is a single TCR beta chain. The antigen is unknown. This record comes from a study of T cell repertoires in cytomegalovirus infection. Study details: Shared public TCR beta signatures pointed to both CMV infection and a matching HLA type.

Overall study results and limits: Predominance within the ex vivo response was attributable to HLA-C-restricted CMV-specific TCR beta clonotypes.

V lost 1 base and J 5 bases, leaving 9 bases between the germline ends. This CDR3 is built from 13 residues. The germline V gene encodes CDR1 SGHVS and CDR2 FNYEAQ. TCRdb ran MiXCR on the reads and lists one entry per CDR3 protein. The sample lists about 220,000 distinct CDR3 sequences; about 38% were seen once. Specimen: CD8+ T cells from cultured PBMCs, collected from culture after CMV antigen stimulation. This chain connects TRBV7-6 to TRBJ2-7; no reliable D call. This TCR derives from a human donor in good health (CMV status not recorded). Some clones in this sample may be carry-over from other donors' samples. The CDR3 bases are TGTGCCAGCAGCTTAGAGGGAATCGACGAGCAGTACTTC. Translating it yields CASSLEGIDEQYF.